This passage covers 13 T cell receptor beta chains from one sample sequenced in a study of T cell responses to AZD1222 COVID-19 vaccine (dated by TCRdb to about 2021). The sample's time point label, in plain terms: baseline before first vaccination. Receptor libraries were prepared by the immunoSEQ multiplex PCR assay. Here the immuneACCESS table is served through TCRdb, limited to in-frame sequences with V and J called. Missing clones are a known gap in these copies; in checked studies unresolved V genes cover under half, and the rest lacks a known reason. The sample table holds about 120,000 clones, of which just under 90% were seen once. The leading ten clones occupy roughly 12% of the sample. Source: peripheral blood, taken on day 0 of AZD1222 vaccination. The receptors were sampled from an adult in good health.

V and J are TRBV3-1 (or the pseudogene TRBV3-2) and TRBJ1-1; 12 positions match TRBD1. Per the germline V gene, CDR1 is LGHDT and CDR2 is YNNKEL (reference sequence). The CDR3 is 16 amino acids. V gave up 3 bases and J gave up 3 bases; unmatched junction bases: 5. CDR3 in DNA: TGTGCCAGCAGCCATGGGACAGGGGGCGCGGACACTGAAGCTTTCTTT. Protein sequence: CASSHGTGGADTEAFF.

The CDR3 nucleotides are TGTGCCTGGACTGGGGACAGGGGTAGGTATGGCTACACCTTC. It specifies CAWTGDRGRYGYTF. The chain combines TRBV30 with TRBJ1-2; the match to TRBD1 covers 10 bases. Losses at the gene ends were 4 bases for V and 5 bases for J; bases not matched to a gene: 7. This CDR3 is 14 amino acids long. The germline V gene encodes CDR1 GTSNPN and CDR2 SVGIG (reference sequence).

Concerning this clone itself: Distinct nucleotide sequences in the sample also encode this CDR3. The V call is TRBV5-1, the J call TRBJ1-3, with 7 bases aligning to TRBD1. V shed 0 bases, J shed 1 base, and the junction held 1 base outside the gene matches. CDR3 length: 15 residues. CDR1 and CDR2 (germline): SGHRS, YFSETQ. For the CDR3, the DNA is TGCGCCAGCAGCTTGGAGGGGGCATCTGGAAACACCATATATTTT. Encoded protein: CASSLEGASGNTIYF.

V usage is TRBV2 and J usage is TRBJ2-1; a possible D gene is TRBD2 (5 bases). Trimming removed 7 bases from V and 1 base from J, with 14 bases in between. The germline V gene encodes CDR1 SNHLY and CDR2 FYNNEI. The CDR3 has 15 residues. The CDR3 protein is CASIQRVASYNEQFF. Written as DNA, the CDR3 is TGTGCCAGCATCCAGAGGGTAGCGTCCTACAATGAGCAGTTCTTC.

This clone was picked up a small number of times. This chain joins TRBV28 and TRBJ1-2; TRBD1 might be the D (5 bases). Trimming removed 6 bases from V and 4 bases from J, with 9 bases in between. The CDR3 length is 12 residues. Germline loops: CDR1 MDHEN, CDR2 SYDVKM. This CDR3 is CASSKGTYGYTF. The CDR3 DNA follows: TGTGCCAGCAGCAAAGGGACCTATGGCTACACCTTC.

This chain joins TRBV18 and TRBJ2-1; no reliable D call. Germline V gives CDR1 KGHSH, CDR2 LQKENI. Trimming took 2 bases from V and 3 from J, leaving 11 bases between them. The CDR3 runs 15 residues. The CDR3 loop is CASSPGASFYNEQFF. The CDR3 DNA sequence: TGTGCCAGCTCACCAGGCGCCAGCTTCTACAATGAGCAGTTCTTC. Drawing the rest from reference TRBV18 and TRBJ2-1, the complete variable domain is NAGVMQNPRHLVRRRGQEARLRCSPMKGHSHVYWYRQLPEEGLKFMVYLQKENIIDESGMPKERFSAEFPKEGPSILRIQQVVRGDSAAYFCASSPGASFYNEQFFGPGTRLTVL.

V and J are TRBV5-1 and TRBJ1-1; the D is unclear. The CDR3 loop spans 11 amino acids. Germline lookup yields CDR1 SGHRS and CDR2 YFSETQ. The V and J ends lost 1 base and 2 bases respectively, with 0 bases between them. CDR3 sequence (DNA): TGCGCCAGCAGCTTGAACACTGAAGCTTTCTTT. Translating it yields CASSLNTEAFF.

This chain links TRBV6-5 with TRBJ1-6, with unresolved D. V was trimmed by 8 bases and J by 4 bases, leaving 15 bases between them. CDR1 and CDR2 (germline): MNHEY, SVGAGI. The CDR3 spans 15 residues. CDR3 coding DNA: TGTGCCAGCGGATTATACGGGGATTATAATTCACCCCTCCACTTT. Translation: CASGLYGDYNSPLHF.

The rearrangement links TRBV30 to TRBJ2-3, with 14 nucleotides matching TRBD2. The ends lost 0 bases at V and 6 bases at J; junction bases unmatched: 5. Germline-derived CDR1 and CDR2 are GTSNPN and SVGIG (reference sequence). This CDR3 is built from 16 residues. CDR3 sequence (DNA): TGTGCCTGGAGTGTAGGGACTAGCGGGAGTTCGGATACGCAGTATTTT. Its translation is CAWSVGTSGSSDTQYF.

V is TRBV5-4 and J is TRBJ2-1; D is undetermined. There are 12 residues in the CDR3. CDR1 and CDR2 from the germline V gene are SGHNT and YYREEE (reference sequence). V was clipped by 4 bases and J by 10 bases, with 12 bases between them. The CDR3 bases are TGTGCCAGCAGCCTTCCCAGCAGAGAGCAGTTCTTC. Protein: CASSLPSREQFF.

The genes are TRBV5-1 and TRBJ2-2; D ambiguous. With 1 base removed from V and 0 bases from J, the gap between germline ends came to 7 bases. Per the germline V gene, CDR1 is SGHRS and CDR2 is YFSETQ. The CDR3 has 15 amino acids. Here the CDR3 DNA reads TGCGCCAGCAGCTTGTTGGGGTCGAACACCGGGGAGCTGTTTTTT. Translation gives CASSLLGSNTGELFF.

Details on this clone: Other DNA sequences in this specimen translate into the identical CDR3. The V gene is TRBV28, the J gene TRBJ1-1, with D unclear. V lost 3 bases and J lost 0, with 11 bases in between. This CDR3 contains 15 residues. Germline CDR1 and CDR2: MDHEN and SYDVKM. The CDR3, as DNA: TGTGCCAGCAGTTTGGAATGGCAGATGAACACTGAAGCTTTCTTT. Encoded protein: CASSLEWQMNTEAFF.

The CDR3: CASSSGGTSVDNEQFF. The CDR3 nucleotides are TGTGCCAGCAGCTCCGGGGGGACTAGCGTAGACAATGAGCAGTTCTTC. The gene calls are TRBV9 and TRBJ2-1; 10 nucleotides line up with TRBD2. V was clipped by 4 bases and J by 5 bases; unmatched bases: 9. CDR3 size: 16 residues. Looked up from germline, CDR1 is SGDLS and CDR2 is YYNGEE.